What follows describes a single TCR beta chain. Its antigen is as yet unknown. Naive CD8 cells, CD45RO-negative and positively selected for CCR7, excluded terminally differentiated effector memory CD45RA+ cells. Adult donors, all healthy and HIV-negative, had no recent acute infections or vaccinations. This sample is drawn from a study of shared clonotypes between healthy human individuals. General study findings and limits: Estimated richness values were generally larger in naive subsets than in memory subsets. The study found about 5% of naive CD4 clonotypes shared across four donors. Since donors were few, the genetic and exposure-history diversity represented was limited.

Data came from immunoSEQ multiplex PCR; TCRdb stores just in-frame clones and leaves some out. Of about 2 million clones detected, approximately 94% appear once; the ten largest clones hold roughly 1%. V dropped 7 bases and J dropped 5 bases, with 13 bases sitting between them. CDR1 and CDR2 from the germline V gene are MDHEN and SYDVKM. The CDR3 has 13 amino acids. Sequenced material: naive CD8+ T cells sorted from blood. The clonotype was recovered from a young man in good health. The J gene is TRBJ2-3, the V gene TRBV28; D unresolved. As DNA, the CDR3 is TGTGCCAGCAATAGCCTGCCGGAAGATACGCAGTATTTT. This gives the protein CASNSLPEDTQYF.